Below are 25 T cell receptor beta chains sequenced from a single sample in a study of T cell repertoires in cytomegalovirus infection. TCRdb re-analysed the reads in MiXCR, keeping a single row per CDR3 protein. The sample carries 600,000 to 800,000 distinct CDR3 sequences, roughly a quarter recorded once. Sequencing was performed on CD8+ T cells from PBMCs. Every receptor here comes from a human donor in good health (CMV status not recorded). Some clones in this sample may be carry-over from other donors' samples.

With respect to this clonotype: This may be a read error: a much more frequent sequence differs by one nucleotide. This CDR3 is CAGSLTVPGPNTQYF. In nucleotides, the CDR3 is TGTGCCGGCAGTTTAACGGTCCCAGGACCTAATACGCAGTATTTT. The chain links TRBV27 to TRBJ2-3; D not resolved. CDR3 length: 15 residues. CDR1 is MNHEY and CDR2 is SMNVEV in the germline V gene (reference sequence).

This CDR3 is CSVEDESYGYTF. The CDR3 nucleotides are TGCAGCGTTGAGGACGAGAGCTATGGCTACACCTTC. The chain is built from TRBV29-1 and TRBJ1-2; no firm D call. The V and J ends lost 3 bases and 4 bases respectively, with 9 bases between them. In germline, CDR1 is SQVTM, CDR2 ANQGSEA. There are 12 residues in the CDR3.

This clonotype has at least ten counts. The J gene is TRBJ1-5, the V gene TRBV7-2; a weak D match, TRBD1 (6 bases). V lost 4 bases, J lost 3 bases, and 10 bases lay in between. The CDR3 consists of 14 residues. Per the germline V gene, CDR1 is SGHTA and CDR2 is FQGNSA. Here the CDR3 reads CASSSQGPNQPQHF. The CDR3, as DNA: TGTGCCAGCAGCTCCCAGGGGCCCAATCAGCCCCAGCATTTT.

The table lists this clonotype with many counts. A much larger clone lies a single base off, so this may be a read error. The gene calls are TRBV7-6 and TRBJ2-2; D remains ambiguous. This CDR3 region has 12 residues. Germline V gene sequence: CDR1 SGHVS, CDR2 FNYEAQ. V lost 1 base and J 6 bases, leaving 3 bases between the germline ends. The CDR3 region has the DNA TGTGCCAGCAGCTTAGAATCCGGGGAGCTGTTTTTT. Protein: CASSLESGELFF.

The chain employs TRBV6-2 or TRBV6-3 and TRBJ2-5, with 8 bases matching TRBD2. The V gene's germline CDR1 is MNHEY and CDR2 SVGEGT. Unmatched junction bases numbered 12, after V lost 7 bases and J lost 5 bases. This CDR3 comprises 15 residues. In nucleotides, the CDR3 is TGTGCCAGCACCGTTTTGGCGGGGGGCCTGGAGACCCAGTACTTC. It yields the protein CASTVLAGGLETQYF.

The CDR3 DNA follows: TGTGCCAGCAGTTTTAAGTGGGAGAAGGTGCTTGGGGAAGATACGCAGTATTTT. Its protein is CASSFKWEKVLGEDTQYF. The chain has TRBV28 and TRBJ2-3; perhaps TRBD2 as D (5 bases). Germline-derived CDR1 and CDR2 are MDHEN and SYDVKM. Trimming stripped 3 bases from V and 5 bases from J, with 24 bases between. The CDR3 runs to 18 residues.

The rearrangement links TRBV28 to TRBJ1-1; possibly TRBD1 for D (5 bases). Trimming left V 2 bases short and J 3 bases short, with 7 bases between. The CDR3 runs to 13 residues. The V gene's germline CDR1 is MDHEN and CDR2 SYDVKM. The CDR3 is CASSLNRYTEAFF. Here the CDR3 DNA reads TGTGCCAGCAGTTTAAACAGGTACACTGAAGCTTTCTTT.

This clonotype was seen repeatedly, ten times or more. The chain joins TRBV7-2 to TRBJ1-1; the D gene is possibly TRBD1 (5 bases). The CDR3 extends over 14 amino acids. The V and J ends lost 3 bases and 4 bases respectively, with 12 bases between them. Germline V gene data show CDR1 as SGHTA and CDR2 as FQGNSA. Here the CDR3 DNA reads TGTGCCAGCAGCTTGGGGCCGGGTGTCACTGAAGCTTTCTTT. It encodes CASSLGPGVTEAFF. The full variable domain, rest sourced from reference TRBV7-2 and TRBJ1-1, is GAGVSQSPSNKVTEKGKDVELRCDPISGHTALYWYRQSLGQGLEFLIYFQGNSAPDKSGLPSDRFSAERTGGSVSTLTIQRTQQEDSAVYLCASSLGPGVTEAFFGQGTRLTVV.

The chain links TRBV6-5 to TRBJ2-5; D is perhaps TRBD1 (5 bases). V was shortened by 4 bases and J by 5 bases, with 14 bases between the two germline ends. The CDR3 length is 14 residues. Germline V gene data show CDR1 as MNHEY and CDR2 as SVGAGI. The DNA of the CDR3 is TGTGCCAGCAGTTCCGGACGTCCAGGGGAGACCCAGTACTTC. Its protein is CASSSGRPGETQYF.

There are a few counts of this clonotype. The chain links TRBV5-5 to TRBJ2-7; 8 bases map to TRBD1. The CDR3 spans 15 residues. Germline V gene data show CDR1 as SGHKS and CDR2 as YYEKEE (reference sequence). V shed 2 bases, J shed 5 bases, and the junction held 9 bases outside the gene matches. Here the CDR3 reads CASSLMRTGLNEQYF. CDR3 nucleotide sequence: TGTGCCAGCAGCTTAATGAGGACAGGGCTCAACGAGCAGTACTTC.

The rearrangement links TRBV5-1 to TRBJ1-2; TRBD1 matches 7 bases. CDR1 SGHRS and CDR2 YFSETQ come from the germline V gene. J gave up 6 bases and V 4 bases, and 12 bases lay outside the gene matches. CDR3 length: 15 residues. CDR3 nucleotide sequence: TGCGCCAGCAGCCCTCGGACAGGTTCAGTGGATGGCTACACCTTC. Its translation: CASSPRTGSVDGYTF.

V gene TRBV4-3 combines with J gene TRBJ2-5; a possible D gene is TRBD2 (5 bases). The CDR3 is 13 residues long. V shed 0 bases and J shed 4 bases, with 6 bases lying between them. CDR1 LGHNA and CDR2 YSLEER come from the germline V gene. Here the CDR3 DNA reads TGCGCCAGCAGCCAAGATGAGGGAGAGACCCAGTACTTC. The encoded protein is CASSQDEGETQYF.

This clonotype was observed many times. The chain is built from TRBV7-6 and TRBJ2-5, with D hard to call. V lost 5 bases and J lost 5, with 9 bases in between. The CDR3 runs to 12 residues. Germline loops: CDR1 SGHVS, CDR2 FNYEAQ. CDR3 sequence reads: CASSQTGETQYF. CDR3 bases: TGTGCCAGCAGCCAAACCGGCGAGACCCAGTACTTC.

This clonotype was picked up many times. This CDR3 reads CASSPTGGELFF. The DNA for the CDR3 is TGTGCCAGCAGCCCAACGGGGGGGGAGCTGTTTTTT. The rearrangement links TRBV7-3 to TRBJ2-2, with D possibly matching TRBD2 (5 bases). This CDR3 has 12 amino acids. V lost 5 bases, J lost 8 bases, and 9 bases lay in between. Germline V gene lookup returns CDR1 SGHTA and CDR2 FQGTGA.

The sample holds one count of this clonotype. A clone one base away is much larger, so this may be a read error. CDR3 sequence reads: CASSSPVAGEADEQIF. DNA of the CDR3: TGTGCCAGCAGCTCCCCAGTAGCGGGGGAAGCGGATGAGCAGATCTTC. This chain links TRBV7-2 with TRBJ2-1; 9 bases match TRBD2. In germline, CDR1 is SGHTA, CDR2 FQGNSA. The length of the CDR3 is 16 residues. The entire variable domain, with the rest obtained from reference TRBV7-2 and TRBJ2-1, is as follows: GAGVSQSPSNKVTEKGKDVELRCDPISGHTALYWYRQSLGQGLEFLIYFQGNSAPDKSGLPSDRFSAERTGGSVSTLTIQRTQQEDSAVYLCASSSPVAGEADEQIFGPGTRLTVL.

This clonotype showed up just a few times. The J gene is TRBJ2-7, the V gene TRBV6-5; D is ambiguous. Germline values: CDR1 MNHEY, CDR2 SVGAGI. The V end lost 2 bases, the J end lost 2 bases, and 22 bases lay between the germline ends. The CDR3 is 18 amino acids. DNA of the CDR3: TGTGCCAGCAGTTACCCCTCGGCCGCAACTTTTCGGGCCTACGAGCAGTACGTC. Its translation is CASSYPSAATFRAYEQYV.

This clonotype was counted ten times or more. This chain connects TRBV7-6 to TRBJ2-1, with 7 bases lining up with TRBD2. Germline V CDR1 and CDR2: SGHVS, FNYEAQ. The CDR3 extends over 18 amino acids. Trimming cost V 0 bases and J 0 bases; bases outside gene matches: 8. CDR3 in amino acids: CASSLAASGDPSYNEQFF. CDR3 coding DNA: TGTGCCAGCAGCTTAGCGGCCAGCGGGGACCCCTCCTACAATGAGCAGTTCTTC.

This clonotype was counted only a few times. The chain uses TRBV19 and TRBJ1-6; TRBD1 matches at 9 bases. With V trimmed by 5 bases and J by 7 bases, 6 bases remained unmatched. Germline V gene sequence: CDR1 LNHDA, CDR2 SQIVND (reference sequence). The CDR3 is made up of 15 amino acids. CDR3 nucleotide sequence: TGTGCCAGTAGTCACCGGGACAGGGTGAATTCACCCCTCCACTTT. Translating it yields CASSHRDRVNSPLHF.

This clonotype was counted a few times. The chain is built from TRBV4-1 and TRBJ2-3, with 7 bases fitting TRBD2. The germline CDR1 and CDR2 sequences are MGHRA and YSYEKL. Losses at the gene ends were 0 bases for V and 1 base for J; bases not matched to a gene: 4. This CDR3 is built from 16 residues. CDR3 sequence reads: CASSQEWSGGTDTQYF. The CDR3 bases are TGCGCCAGCAGCCAAGAATGGAGCGGGGGCACAGATACGCAGTATTTT.

This clonotype was found a few times. This rearrangement joins TRBV6-5 to TRBJ1-1, with D possibly being TRBD1 (5 bases). Germline CDR1 and CDR2: MNHEY and SVGAGI. The V and J ends lost 6 bases and 8 bases respectively, with 16 bases between them. The CDR3 length is 13 residues. This chain's CDR3 is CASSATGGLEAFF. CDR3 coding DNA: TGTGCCAGCAGCGCTACCGGGGGATTGGAAGCTTTCTTT.

This clonotype was counted many times. This chain joins TRBV7-9 and TRBJ1-6; D is possibly TRBD1 (6 bases). The V gene's germline CDR1 is SEHNR and CDR2 FQNEAQ (reference sequence). V lost 3 bases, J lost 6 bases, and 12 bases lay in between. The CDR3 runs to 15 residues. CDR3 in DNA: TGTGCCAGCAGCTTCGGGACACCCACTAATTCACCCCTCCACTTT. It encodes CASSFGTPTNSPLHF.

The chain links TRBV29-1 to TRBJ2-1; 7 bases align to TRBD1. The CDR3 extends over 17 amino acids. V lost 5 bases, J lost 3 bases, and 16 bases stayed unmatched. Germline V gives CDR1 SQVTM, CDR2 ANQGSEA. Written as DNA, the CDR3 is TGCAGCGTTATTCGGACAGGCCAGAATTACGGCTACAATGAGCAGTTCTTC. Amino acid sequence: CSVIRTGQNYGYNEQFF.

This clonotype was found many times. For the CDR3, the DNA is TGTGCCAGCAGTTTGTGGCCAGGACTAGCGGGGCCGGGTGAGCAGTACGTC. This gives the protein CASSLWPGLAGPGEQYV. The chain has TRBV28 and TRBJ2-7; 12 nucleotides line up with TRBD2. This CDR3 spans 17 amino acids. Germline assignment: CDR1 MDHEN and CDR2 SYDVKM. Trimming removed 3 bases from V and 7 bases from J; junction bases left unmatched: 13.

Points on this clonotype: With a much larger clone just one base away, this may be a read error. The CDR3: CASSLGLRGTQETQYF. Written as DNA, the CDR3 is TGTGCCAGCAGCTTAGGACTGCGGGGGACTCAAGAGACCCAGTACTTC. The chain joins TRBV7-9 to TRBJ2-5; TRBD2 aligns across 7 bases. The V segment lost 1 base and the J segment 2 bases; nucleotides outside the gene matches: 7. This CDR3 region has 16 residues. CDR1 is SEHNR and CDR2 is FQNEAQ in the germline V gene (reference sequence).

This clonotype was seen many times. The chain recombines TRBV12-3 or TRBV12-4 with TRBJ2-7, with a weak D call TRBD1 (7 bases). Trimming removed 5 bases from V and 3 bases from J, with 11 bases in between. This CDR3 comprises 13 residues. CDR3 sequence (DNA): TGTGCCAGCAGTCGCGGGACAGACTACGAGCAGTACGTC. Amino acid sequence: CASSRGTDYEQYV.